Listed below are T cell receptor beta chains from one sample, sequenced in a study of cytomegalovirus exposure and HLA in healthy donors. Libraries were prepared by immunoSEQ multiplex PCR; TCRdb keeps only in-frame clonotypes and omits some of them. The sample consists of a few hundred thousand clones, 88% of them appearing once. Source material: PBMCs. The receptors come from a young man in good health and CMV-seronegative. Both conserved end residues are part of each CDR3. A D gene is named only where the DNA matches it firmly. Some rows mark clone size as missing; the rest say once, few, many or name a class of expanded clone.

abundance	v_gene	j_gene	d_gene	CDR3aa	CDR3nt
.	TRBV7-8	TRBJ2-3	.	CASSRRGQSLTDTQYF	TGTGCCAGCAGCCGGCGCGGGCAGTCTCTCACAGATACGCAGTATTTT
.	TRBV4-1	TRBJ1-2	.	CASSPDSNYGYTF	TGCGCCAGCAGCCCGGACTCTAACTATGGCTACACCTTC
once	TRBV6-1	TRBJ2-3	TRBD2	CASSDSPIAGGPTDTQYF	TGTGCCAGCAGTGATTCCCCCATAGCGGGGGGGCCCACAGATACGCAGTATTTT
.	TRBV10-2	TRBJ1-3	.	CASSEYSSGNTIYF	TGCGCCAGCAGTGAGTACAGCTCTGGAAACACCATATATTTT
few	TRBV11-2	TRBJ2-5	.	CASSPDRLETQYF	TGTGCCAGCAGCCCCGACAGGCTGGAGACCCAGTACTTC
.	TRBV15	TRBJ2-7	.	CATSRAKGHSYEQYF	TGTGCCACCAGCAGAGCGAAGGGGCACTCCTACGAGCAGTACTTC
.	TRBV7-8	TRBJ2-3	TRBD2	CASSWGLITDTQYF	TGTGCCAGCAGCTGGGGACTAATCACAGATACGCAGTATTTT
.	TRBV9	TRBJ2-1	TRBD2	CASSVRTSGGDNEQFF	TGTGCCAGCAGCGTAAGAACTAGCGGGGGTGACAATGAGCAGTTCTTC
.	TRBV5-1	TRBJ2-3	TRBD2	CASSSGGSSTDTQYF	TGCGCCAGCAGCTCGGGGGGGTCTAGCACAGATACGCAGTATTTT
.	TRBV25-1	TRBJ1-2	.	CASSVPGEAGYTF	TGTGCCAGCAGTGTGCCTGGAGAGGCTGGCTACACCTTC
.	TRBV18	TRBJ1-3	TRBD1	CASSRGQGLLSGNTIYF	TGTGCCAGCTCAAGGGGACAGGGCCTTCTCTCTGGAAACACCATATATTTT